This T cell receptor beta chain was sequenced in a study of chemoradiotherapy in HPV16-positive cancers. Study-wide context: Candidate HPV-specific clones and shared TCR motifs came from a couple of HPV16-positive patients.

The CDR3 is 14 amino acids. V lost 1 base and J 4 bases, leaving 8 bases between the germline ends. Germline CDR1 reads LGHNA; CDR2 reads YNFKEQ. Data came from immunoSEQ multiplex PCR; TCRdb stores just in-frame clones and leaves some out. The table shows 55,000 to 85,000 clones, with about nine tenths occurring only once. Points from the study as a whole: Candidate HPV-specific clones and E7-related TCR motifs grew in tumor during treatment. Only a couple of HPV16-positive patients supplied the functional HPV-specificity definition.

For this clone: What it binds is not known.

Samples were taken several times over chemoradiotherapy. The origin of this receptor is a human donor with HPV-associated anogenital cancer. This chain uses TRBV4-2 with TRBJ1-5; D gene unclear. This sample comprised blood, obtained from a patient who underwent chemoradiotherapy. Here the CDR3 DNA reads TGTGCCAGCAGCCAAGGCTCTGCGAATCAGCCCCAGCATTTT. Residues: CASSQGSANQPQHF.